What follows is one T cell receptor (beta chain) and its context. Healthy adults negative for HIV, lacking recent acute infections or vaccinations, served as donors. Germline CDR1 reads SGHVS; CDR2 reads FNYEAQ. V was trimmed by 2 bases and J by 4 bases, leaving 9 bases between them. The CDR3 runs to 13 residues. This table comes from immunoSEQ multiplex PCR, and its TCRdb copy is limited to in-frame clones, with some not included. The profile covers roughly 1.5 million clones, with approximately 98% appearing a single time and 0.45% taken by the ten largest. This sample was included in a study of shared clonotypes between healthy human individuals.

The material sequenced was naive CD4+ T cells sorted from blood. Documented subset: CD45RA+ positively selected. This receptor was obtained from a man between 25 and 39 years old in good health. The rearrangement links TRBV7-6 to TRBJ2-7; D uncertain. CDR3 region: CASSLSFTYEQYF. The CDR3 nucleotides are TGTGCCAGCAGCTTAAGCTTTACGTACGAGCAGTACTTC. Using reference TRBV7-6 and TRBJ2-7 for the parts outside the CDR3, the full variable domain is GAGVSQSPRYKVTKRGQDVALRCDPISGHVSLYWYRQALGQGPEFLTYFNYEAQQDKSGLPNDRFSAERPEGSISTLTIQRTEQRDSAMYRCASSLSFTYEQYFGPGTRLTVT.